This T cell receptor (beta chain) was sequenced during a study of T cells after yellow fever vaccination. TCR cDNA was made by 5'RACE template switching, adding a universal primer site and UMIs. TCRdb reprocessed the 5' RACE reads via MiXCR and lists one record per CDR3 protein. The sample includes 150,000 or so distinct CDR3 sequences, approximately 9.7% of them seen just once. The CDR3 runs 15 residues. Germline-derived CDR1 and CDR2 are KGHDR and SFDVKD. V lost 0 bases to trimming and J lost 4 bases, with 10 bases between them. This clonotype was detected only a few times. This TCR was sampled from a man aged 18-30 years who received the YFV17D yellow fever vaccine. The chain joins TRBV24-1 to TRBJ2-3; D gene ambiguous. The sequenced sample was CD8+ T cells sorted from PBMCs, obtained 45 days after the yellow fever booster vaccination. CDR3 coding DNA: TGTGCCACCAGTGATTTGCGCGTATCCGCAGATACGCAGTATTTT. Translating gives CATSDLRVSADTQYF.